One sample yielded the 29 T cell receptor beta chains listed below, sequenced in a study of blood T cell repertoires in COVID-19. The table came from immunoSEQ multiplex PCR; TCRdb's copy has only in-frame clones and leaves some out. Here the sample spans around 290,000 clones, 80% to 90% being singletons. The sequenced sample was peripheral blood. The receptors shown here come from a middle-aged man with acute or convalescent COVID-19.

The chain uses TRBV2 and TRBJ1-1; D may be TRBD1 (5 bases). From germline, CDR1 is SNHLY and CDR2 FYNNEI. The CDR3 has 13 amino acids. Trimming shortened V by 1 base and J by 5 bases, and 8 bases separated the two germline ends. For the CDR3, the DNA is TGTGCCAGCAGTGAAGACAGGAGTACTGAAGCTTTCTTT. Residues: CASSEDRSTEAFF. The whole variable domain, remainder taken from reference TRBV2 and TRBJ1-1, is EPEVTQTPSHQVTQMGQEVILRCVPISNHLYFYWYRQILGQKVEFLVSFYNNEISEKSEIFDDQFSVERPDGSNFTLKIRSTKLEDSAMYFCASSEDRSTEAFFGQGTRLTVV.

CDR3 sequence: CASSTQGVGGYTF. In DNA, the CDR3 is TGTGCCAGTAGTACCCAGGGGGTCGGAGGCTACACCTTC. The chain carries TRBV19 and TRBJ1-2; TRBD1 matches at 7 bases. V shed 4 bases and J 8 bases; nucleotides not matched to a gene: 7. Germline CDR1 and CDR2: LNHDA and SQIVND (reference sequence). The CDR3 runs to 13 residues.

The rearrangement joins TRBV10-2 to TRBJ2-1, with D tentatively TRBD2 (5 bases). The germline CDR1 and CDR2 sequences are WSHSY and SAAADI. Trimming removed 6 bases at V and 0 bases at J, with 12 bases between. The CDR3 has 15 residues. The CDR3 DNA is TGCGCCAGCAGGGCGGGCCGGAGCTCCTACAATGAGCAGTTCTTC. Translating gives CASRAGRSSYNEQFF.

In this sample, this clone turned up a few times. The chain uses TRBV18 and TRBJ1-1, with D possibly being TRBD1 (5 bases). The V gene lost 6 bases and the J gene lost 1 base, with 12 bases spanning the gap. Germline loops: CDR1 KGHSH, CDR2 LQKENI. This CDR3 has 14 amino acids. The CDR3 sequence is CASSWTGGNTEAFF. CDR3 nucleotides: TGTGCCAGCTCGTGGACCGGGGGGAACACTGAAGCTTTCTTT.

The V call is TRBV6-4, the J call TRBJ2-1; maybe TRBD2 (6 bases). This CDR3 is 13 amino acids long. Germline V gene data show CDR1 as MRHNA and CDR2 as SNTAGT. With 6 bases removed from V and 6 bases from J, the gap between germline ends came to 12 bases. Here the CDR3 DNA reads TGTGCCAGCAGCTATTTGGGGGGCAATGAGCAGTTCTTC. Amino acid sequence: CASSYLGGNEQFF.

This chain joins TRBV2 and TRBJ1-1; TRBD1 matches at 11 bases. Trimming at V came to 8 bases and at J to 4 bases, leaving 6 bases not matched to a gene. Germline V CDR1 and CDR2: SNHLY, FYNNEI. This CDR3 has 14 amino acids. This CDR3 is CASGGDRGTTEAFF. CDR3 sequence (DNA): TGTGCCAGCGGAGGGGACAGGGGGACCACTGAAGCTTTCTTT.

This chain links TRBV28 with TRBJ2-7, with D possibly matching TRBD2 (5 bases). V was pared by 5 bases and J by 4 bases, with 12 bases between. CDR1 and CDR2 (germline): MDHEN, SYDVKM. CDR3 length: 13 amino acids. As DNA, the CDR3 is TGTGCCAGCAGTCCCGCCGGAGGTTACGAGCAGTACTTC. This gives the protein CASSPAGGYEQYF.

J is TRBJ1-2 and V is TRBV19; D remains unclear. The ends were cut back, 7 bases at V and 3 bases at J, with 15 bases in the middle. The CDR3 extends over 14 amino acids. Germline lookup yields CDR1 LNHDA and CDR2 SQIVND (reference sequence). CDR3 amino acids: CASNRRVGYYGYTF. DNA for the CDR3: TGTGCCAGTAACCGCAGAGTCGGGTACTATGGCTACACCTTC.

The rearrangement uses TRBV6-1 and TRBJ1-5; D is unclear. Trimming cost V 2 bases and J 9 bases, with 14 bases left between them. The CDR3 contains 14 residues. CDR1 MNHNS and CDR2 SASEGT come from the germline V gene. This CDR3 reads CASSESRLAGPQHF. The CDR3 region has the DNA TGTGCCAGCAGTGAAAGCCGTTTGGCAGGGCCCCAGCATTTT.

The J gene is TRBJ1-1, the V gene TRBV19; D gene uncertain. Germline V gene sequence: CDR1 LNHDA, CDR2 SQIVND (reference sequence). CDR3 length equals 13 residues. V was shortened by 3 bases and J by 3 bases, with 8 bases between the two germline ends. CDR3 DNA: TGTGCCAGTAGTATGAAGAGGGACACTGAAGCTTTCTTT. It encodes CASSMKRDTEAFF.

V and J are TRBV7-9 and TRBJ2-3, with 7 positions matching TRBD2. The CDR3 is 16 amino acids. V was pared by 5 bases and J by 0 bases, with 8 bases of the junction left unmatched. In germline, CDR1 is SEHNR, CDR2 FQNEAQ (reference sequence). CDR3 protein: CASSPLWGGSTDTQYF. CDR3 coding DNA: TGTGCCAGCAGCCCCTTGTGGGGGGGGAGCACAGATACGCAGTATTTT. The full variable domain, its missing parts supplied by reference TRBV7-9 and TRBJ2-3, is DTGVSQNPRHKITKRGQNVTFRCDPISEHNRLYWYRQTLGQGPEFLTYFQNEAQLEKSRLLSDRFSAERPKGSFSTLEIQRTEQGDSAMYLCASSPLWGGSTDTQYFGPGTRLTVL.

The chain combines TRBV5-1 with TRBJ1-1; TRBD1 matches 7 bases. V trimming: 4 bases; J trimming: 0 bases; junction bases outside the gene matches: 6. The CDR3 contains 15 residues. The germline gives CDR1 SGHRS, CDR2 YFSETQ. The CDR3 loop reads CASSRPDRLNTEAFF. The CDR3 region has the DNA TGCGCCAGCAGCCGCCCGGACAGGTTGAACACTGAAGCTTTCTTT.

The DNA of the CDR3 is TGTGCCAGCAGTCACAGGGCCCAGCCCCAGCATTTT. This encodes CASSHRAQPQHF. V usage is TRBV6-6 and J usage is TRBJ1-5, with a possible D match to TRBD1 (6 bases). V gave up 5 bases and J gave up 7 bases, with 9 bases separating them. The V gene's germline CDR1 is MNHNY and CDR2 SVGAGI (reference sequence). The CDR3 length is 12 residues.

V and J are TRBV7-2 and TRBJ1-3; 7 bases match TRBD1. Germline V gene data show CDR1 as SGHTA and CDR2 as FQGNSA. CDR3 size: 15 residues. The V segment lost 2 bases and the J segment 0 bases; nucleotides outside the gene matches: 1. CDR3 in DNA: TGTGCCAGCAGCTTACAGGGGGGCTCTGGAAACACCATATATTTT. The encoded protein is CASSLQGGSGNTIYF. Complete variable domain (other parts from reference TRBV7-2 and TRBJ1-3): GAGVSQSPSNKVTEKGKDVELRCDPISGHTALYWYRQSLGQGLEFLIYFQGNSAPDKSGLPSDRFSAERTGGSVSTLTIQRTQQEDSAVYLCASSLQGGSGNTIYFGEGSWLTVV.

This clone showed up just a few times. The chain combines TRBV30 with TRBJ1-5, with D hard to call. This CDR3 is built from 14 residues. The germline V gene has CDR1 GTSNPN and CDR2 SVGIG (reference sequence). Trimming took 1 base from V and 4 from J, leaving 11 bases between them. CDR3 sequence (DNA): TGTGCCTGGAGTGGGCAGGTCTTGAATCAGCCCCAGCATTTT. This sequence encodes CAWSGQVLNQPQHF.

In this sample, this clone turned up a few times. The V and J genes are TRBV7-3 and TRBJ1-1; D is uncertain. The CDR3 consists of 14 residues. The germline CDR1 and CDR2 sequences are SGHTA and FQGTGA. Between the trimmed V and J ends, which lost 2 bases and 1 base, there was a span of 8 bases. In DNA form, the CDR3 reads TGTGCCAGCAGCTTAGGACTCCCGAACACTGAAGCTTTCTTT. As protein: CASSLGLPNTEAFF.

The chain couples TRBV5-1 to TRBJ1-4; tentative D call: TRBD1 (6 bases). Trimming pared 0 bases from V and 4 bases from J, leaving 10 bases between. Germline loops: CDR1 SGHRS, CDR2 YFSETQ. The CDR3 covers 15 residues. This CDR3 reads CASSLGTDNNEKLFF. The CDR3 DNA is TGCGCCAGCAGCTTGGGGACAGACAATAATGAAAAACTGTTTTTT.

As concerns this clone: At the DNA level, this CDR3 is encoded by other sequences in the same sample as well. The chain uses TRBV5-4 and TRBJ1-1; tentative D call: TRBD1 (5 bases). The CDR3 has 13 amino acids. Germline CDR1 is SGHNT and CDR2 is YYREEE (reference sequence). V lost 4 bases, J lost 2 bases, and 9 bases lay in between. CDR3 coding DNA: TGTGCCAGCAGCGGGGGGGGTAACACTGAAGCTTTCTTT. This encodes CASSGGGNTEAFF.

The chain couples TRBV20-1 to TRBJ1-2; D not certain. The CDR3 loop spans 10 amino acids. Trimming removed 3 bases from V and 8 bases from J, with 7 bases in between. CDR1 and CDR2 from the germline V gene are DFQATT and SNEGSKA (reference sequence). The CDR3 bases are TGCAGTGCTAGGGCAGGCGGCTACACCTTC. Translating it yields CSARAGGYTF.

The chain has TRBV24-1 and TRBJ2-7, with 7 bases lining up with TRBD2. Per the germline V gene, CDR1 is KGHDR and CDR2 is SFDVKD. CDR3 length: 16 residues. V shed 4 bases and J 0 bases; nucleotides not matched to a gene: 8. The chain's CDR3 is CATSEPTGLPSYEQYF. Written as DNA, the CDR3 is TGTGCCACCAGTGAACCCACGGGACTACCCTCCTACGAGCAGTACTTC.

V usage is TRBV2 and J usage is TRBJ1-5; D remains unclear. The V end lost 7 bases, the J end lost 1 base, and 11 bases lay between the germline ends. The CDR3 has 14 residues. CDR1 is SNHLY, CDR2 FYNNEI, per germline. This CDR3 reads CASKEPVSNQPQHF. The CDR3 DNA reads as TGTGCCAGCAAGGAGCCCGTGAGCAATCAGCCCCAGCATTTT.

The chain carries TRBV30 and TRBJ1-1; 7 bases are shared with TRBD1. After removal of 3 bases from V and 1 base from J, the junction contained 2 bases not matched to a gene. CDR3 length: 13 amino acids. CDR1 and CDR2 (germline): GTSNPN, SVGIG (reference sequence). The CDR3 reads CAWRGQWNTEAFF. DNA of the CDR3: TGTGCCTGGAGGGGACAGTGGAACACTGAAGCTTTCTTT.

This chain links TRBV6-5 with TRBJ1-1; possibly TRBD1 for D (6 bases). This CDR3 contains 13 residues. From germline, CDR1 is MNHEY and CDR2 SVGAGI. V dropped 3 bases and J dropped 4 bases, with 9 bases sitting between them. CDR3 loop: CASSYPGATEAFF. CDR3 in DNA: TGTGCCAGCAGTTATCCAGGGGCCACTGAAGCTTTCTTT.

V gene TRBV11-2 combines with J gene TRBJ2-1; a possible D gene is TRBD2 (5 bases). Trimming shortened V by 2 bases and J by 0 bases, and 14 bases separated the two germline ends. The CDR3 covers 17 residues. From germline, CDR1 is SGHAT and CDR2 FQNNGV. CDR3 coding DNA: TGTGCCAGCAGCTTATCGGCTAGCACTCTCTCCTACAATGAGCAGTTCTTC. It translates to CASSLSASTLSYNEQFF.

CDR3 coding DNA: TGTGCCATCAGTGGGGCCGGGACTAGCGGGACCCCTTCCGAGCAGTACTTC. Its translation is CAISGAGTSGTPSEQYF. The rearrangement uses TRBV10-3 and TRBJ2-7; the match to TRBD2 covers 13 bases. There are 17 residues in the CDR3. From germline, CDR1 is ENHRY and CDR2 SYGVKD. V gave up 4 bases and J gave up 6 bases; unmatched junction bases: 12.

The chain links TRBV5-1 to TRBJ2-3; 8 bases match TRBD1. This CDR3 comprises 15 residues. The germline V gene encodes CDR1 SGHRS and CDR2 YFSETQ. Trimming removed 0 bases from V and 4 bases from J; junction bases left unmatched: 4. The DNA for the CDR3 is TGCGCCAGCAGCTTGGGCCAGGGGGCAGCAGATACGCAGTATTTT. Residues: CASSLGQGAADTQYF.

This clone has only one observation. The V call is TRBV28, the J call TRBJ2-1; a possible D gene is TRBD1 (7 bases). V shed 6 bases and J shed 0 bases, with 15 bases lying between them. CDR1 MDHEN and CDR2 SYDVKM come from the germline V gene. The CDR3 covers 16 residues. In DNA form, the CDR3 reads TGTGCCAGCAGGGATCAGGGGGGATCCTCCTACAATGAGCAGTTCTTC. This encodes CASRDQGGSSYNEQFF.

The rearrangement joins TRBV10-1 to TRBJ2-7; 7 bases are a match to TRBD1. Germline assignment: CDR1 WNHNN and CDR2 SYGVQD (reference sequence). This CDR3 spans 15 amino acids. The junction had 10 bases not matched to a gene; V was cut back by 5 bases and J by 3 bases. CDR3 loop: CASSPTPTGYYEQYF. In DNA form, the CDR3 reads TGCGCCAGCAGTCCTACCCCGACAGGGTACTACGAGCAGTACTTC.

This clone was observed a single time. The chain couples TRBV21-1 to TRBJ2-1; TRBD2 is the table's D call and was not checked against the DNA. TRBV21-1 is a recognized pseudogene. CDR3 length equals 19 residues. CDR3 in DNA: TGTGCCAGCAGCAAAGGAACTAGCGGGGGGGTATCTTCCTACAATGAGCAGTTCTTC. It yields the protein CASSKGTSGGVSSYNEQFF.